This passage covers 20 T cell receptor beta chains from one sample sequenced in a study of breast tumors, draining lymph nodes, adjacent tissues. The lymph nodes were axillary draining lymph nodes from breast cancer patients. In TCRdb, the multiplex PCR reads were re-called with MiXCR into one record per CDR3 protein. The sample has 140,000 to 150,000 distinct CDR3 sequences; about 30% are singletons. Sequenced material: axillary lymph node tissue. These TCRs come from a female donor with breast cancer. Some clones in this sample may be carry-over from other donors' samples.

Remarks on this clonotype: Because the CDR3 is missing its conserved closing phenylalanine or tryptophan, this is likely a read error. The chain uses TRBV5-4 and TRBJ1-3; unclear D gene. V was shortened by 0 bases and J by 0 bases, with 7 bases between the two germline ends. This CDR3 is 15 amino acids long. Germline lookup yields CDR1 SGHNT and CDR2 YYREEE (reference sequence). The CDR3: CASSLGQTSGNTIYL. CDR3 in DNA: TGTGCCAGCAGCTTGGGGCAAACCTCTGGAAACACCATATATCTT.

This clonotype appeared a few times. A much larger clone differs from this one at a single base, so this may be a read error. The chain combines TRBV5-1 with TRBJ2-7; tentative D call: TRBD1 (5 bases). CDR1 is SGHRS, CDR2 YFSETQ, per germline. Deletions cut 4 bases from V and 10 bases from J, with 18 bases between. The CDR3 contains 13 residues. The CDR3 DNA reads as TGCGCCAGCAGCGCGGACACTAAGACCGACCAGTACTTC. It specifies CASSADTKTDQYF.

The V gene is TRBV6-1, the J gene TRBJ1-5, with D tentatively TRBD1 (5 bases). This CDR3 comprises 15 residues. The V end was cut by 5 bases, the J end by 6 bases, with 17 bases between. Per the germline V gene, CDR1 is MNHNS and CDR2 is SASEGT. CDR3 loop: CASSPPRQRAQPQHF. The CDR3 DNA reads as TGTGCCAGCAGTCCCCCGAGACAGCGGGCTCAGCCCCAGCATTTT.

This clonotype was found many times. This chain's CDR3 is CASSFYGQGGETQYF. CDR3 in DNA: TGTGCCAGCAGCTTTTATGGACAGGGTGGTGAGACCCAGTACTTC. V is TRBV7-8 and J is TRBJ2-5, with TRBD1 matching 8 bases. The CDR3 sequence is 15 residues long. V was pared by 3 bases and J by 5 bases, with 8 bases of the junction left unmatched. The germline CDR1 and CDR2 sequences are SGHVS and FQNEAQ.

The sample holds many counts of this clonotype. The rearrangement joins TRBV28 to TRBJ1-2, with TRBD1 identical over 10 bases. The ends lost 5 bases at V and 3 bases at J; junction bases unmatched: 6. The CDR3 totals 15 residues. Germline values: CDR1 MDHEN, CDR2 SYDVKM. The DNA of the CDR3 is TGTGCCAGCAGTAGGGACAGGGGTTCCTACTATGGCTACACCTTC. It is translated as CASSRDRGSYYGYTF.

The chain has TRBV12-3 or TRBV12-4 and TRBJ2-1; D is unresolved. With 7 bases removed from V and 10 bases from J, the gap between germline ends came to 11 bases. CDR3 length: 11 amino acids. This chain's CDR3 is CASTMTHEQFF. The CDR3 DNA is TGTGCCAGCACCATGACCCACGAGCAGTTCTTC.

The sample holds a few counts of this clonotype. This sequence joins TRBV7-9 and TRBJ1-1, with D possibly matching TRBD1 (6 bases). Deletions cut 5 bases from V and 8 bases from J, with 18 bases between. CDR1 SEHNR and CDR2 FQNEAQ come from the germline V gene (reference sequence). This CDR3 comprises 14 residues. Here the CDR3 reads CASSERTASREAFF. Written as DNA, the CDR3 is TGTGCCAGCAGCGAACGGACAGCTTCCAGGGAAGCTTTCTTT.

Many counts were recorded for this clonotype. The chain is built from TRBV6-2 or TRBV6-3 and TRBJ2-5, with a possible D match to TRBD1 (5 bases). Trimming cost V 6 bases and J 2 bases, with 28 bases left between them. Per the germline V gene, CDR1 is MNHEY and CDR2 is SVGEGT. This CDR3 contains 19 residues. This chain's CDR3 is CASRLTSQPPGRVQETQYF. The DNA of the CDR3 is TGTGCCAGCAGACTAACCTCACAGCCGCCCGGCAGGGTTCAAGAGACCCAGTACTTC.

For this clonotype: Since a much larger clone is just one base distant, this may be a read error. CDR3 in DNA: TGCAGTGCTCATGACACCGCGAGCTATGCCTACACCTTC. This encodes CSAHDTASYAYTF. The chain joins TRBV20-1 to TRBJ1-2; D gene uncertain. Germline loops: CDR1 DFQATT, CDR2 SNEGSKA (reference sequence). The CDR3 runs to 13 residues.

This clonotype was recorded once. Its ends do not fully match the called genes, so a read error is possible. The J gene is TRBJ2-3, the V gene TRBV7-9, with D possibly matching TRBD2 (6 bases). CDR3 length equals 17 residues. The germline CDR1 and CDR2 sequences are SEHNR and FQNEAQ (reference sequence). CDR3 sequence (DNA): TGTGCCAGCAGCACCGTTCAATCCGGGACTTCCACAGATCCGCAGTATTTT. As protein: CASSTVQSGTSTDPQYF. The full variable domain, rest sourced from reference TRBV7-9 and TRBJ2-3, is DTGVSQNPRHKITKRGQNVTFRCDPISEHNRLYWYRQTLGQGPEFLTYFQNEAQLEKSRLLSDRFSAERPKGSFSTLEIQRTEQGDSAMYLCASSTVQSGTSTDPQYFGPGTRLTVL.

As to this clonotype: With a much larger clone just one base away, this may be a read error. The V call is TRBV28, the J call TRBJ1-2; D is undetermined. V was shortened by 1 base and J by 2 bases, with 8 bases between the two germline ends. This CDR3 has 14 amino acids. In germline, CDR1 is MDHEN, CDR2 SYDVKM. The CDR3 region is CASSLSTGNYGYTF. CDR3 coding DNA: TGTGCCAGCAGTTTATCTACGGGAAACTATGGCTACACCTTC.

The V and J genes are TRBV29-1 and TRBJ1-2; D is perhaps TRBD1 (6 bases). Germline V CDR1 and CDR2: SQVTM, ANQGSEA. This CDR3 has 13 amino acids. V was trimmed by 3 bases and J by 6 bases, leaving 14 bases between them. The CDR3 loop reads CSVDNLQGDGYTF. The CDR3 bases are TGCAGCGTTGATAACCTACAGGGAGATGGCTACACCTTC.

The V and J genes are TRBV28 and TRBJ1-3, with 7 nucleotides matching TRBD1. CDR3 length equals 17 residues. Germline V gene lookup returns CDR1 MDHEN and CDR2 SYDVKM. V lost 4 bases to trimming and J lost 0 bases; unmatched junction nucleotides: 9. CDR3: CASSSNRQGRSGNTIYF. The CDR3, as DNA: TGTGCCAGCAGTTCCAACCGACAGGGACGCTCTGGAAACACCATATATTTT. The full variable domain, in which reference TRBV28 and TRBJ1-3 provide the parts outside the CDR3, is DVKVTQSSRYLVKRTGEKVFLECVQDMDHENMFWYRQDPGLGLRLIYFSYDVKMKEKGDIPEGYSVSREKKERFSLILESASTNQTSMYLCASSSNRQGRSGNTIYFGEGSWLTVV.

This clonotype was seen at least ten times. CDR3 region: CASSLAGSGGSTGELFF. DNA for the CDR3: TGTGCCAGCAGCCTGGCGGGAAGCGGGGGTAGCACCGGGGAGCTGTTTTTT. The chain recombines TRBV7-3 with TRBJ2-2, with TRBD2 matching 8 bases. The CDR3 is made up of 17 amino acids. CDR1 SGHTA and CDR2 FQGTGA come from the germline V gene. With V trimmed by 5 bases and J by 4 bases, 12 bases remained unmatched. Together with reference TRBV7-3 and TRBJ2-2, the CDR3 gives the full variable domain: GAGVSQTPSNKVTEKGKYVELRCDPISGHTALYWYRQSLGQGPEFLIYFQGTGAADDSGLPNDRFFAVRPEGSVSTLKIQRTERGDSAVYLCASSLAGSGGSTGELFFGEGSRLTVL.

The chain has TRBV7-2 and TRBJ2-3, with 14 bases that match TRBD2. From germline, CDR1 is SGHTA and CDR2 FQGNSA. After removal of 5 bases from V and 1 base from J, the junction contained 8 bases not matched to a gene. The CDR3 spans 18 residues. The CDR3 here is CASSPGGLAGGGTDTQYF. DNA for the CDR3: TGTGCCAGCAGCCCCGGAGGACTAGCGGGGGGCGGCACAGATACGCAGTATTTT.

This clonotype appeared many times. The CDR3 protein is CASSNSRGLAGGRYEQYF. The DNA for the CDR3 is TGTGCCAGCAGCAATTCTCGGGGACTAGCGGGGGGACGCTACGAGCAGTACTTC. This chain links TRBV5-6 with TRBJ2-7; 15 bases match TRBD2. This CDR3 is built from 18 residues. V shed 4 bases and J 3 bases; nucleotides not matched to a gene: 11. Germline V gene sequence: CDR1 SGHDT, CDR2 YYEEEE.

For this clonotype: A junction end diverges from the germline sequence, so it may reflect a read error. V and J are TRBV11-3 and TRBJ2-1, with D unresolved. The CDR3 sequence is 13 residues long. CDR1 is SGHNT, CDR2 YENEEA, per germline. The CDR3 spells CASSSGSGTEQLF. CDR3 DNA sequence: TGTGCCAGCAGCTCTGGTTCCGGCACTGAGCAGCTCTTC.

About this clonotype: At one boundary the junction diverges from the germline segment, which might be a read error. The chain links TRBV12-3 or TRBV12-4 to TRBJ2-3, with 7 positions matching TRBD2. The CDR3 spans 15 residues. The CDR3 spells CASTWGGPGTDTQCF. DNA for the CDR3: TGTGCCAGCACCTGGGGAGGGCCTGGCACAGATACGCAGTGTTTT.

The V call is TRBV11-1, the J call TRBJ1-1; D gene ambiguous. V was shortened by 4 bases and J by 3 bases, with 6 bases between the two germline ends. The CDR3 length is 12 residues. The germline gives CDR1 SGHAT, CDR2 FQDESV (reference sequence). The CDR3 protein is CASSSAYTEAFF. CDR3 in DNA: TGTGCCAGCAGCTCCGCTTACACTGAAGCTTTCTTT.

This clonotype was seen many times. The rearrangement uses TRBV12-3 or TRBV12-4 and TRBJ1-5; D might be TRBD1 (5 bases). Deletions cut 6 bases from V and 2 bases from J, with 14 bases between. The CDR3 extends over 15 amino acids. The CDR3 DNA is TGTGCCAGCAGCCGGGGGGGTCCGGGCAATCAGCCCCAGCATTTT. Amino acid sequence: CASSRGGPGNQPQHF.